The clone carrying this TCR beta chain counts as medium-sized. Its antigen is undetermined. With the library built for alpha chains, this beta chain is off target and its frequency is not meaningful. The germline CDR1 and CDR2 sequences are MNHEY and SVGAGI. V gave up 5 bases and J gave up 7 bases, with 18 bases separating them. CDR3 length equals 15 residues. Time point given: sample taken at primary tumor resection. The donor group consisted of approximately 77 patients who had untreated, early-stage non-small cell lung cancer. Sequencing was performed on whole RNA extracted from tumor and nontumor lung tissue, or from frozen PBMC, and the material was left unsorted. This record comes from a study of spatial heterogeneity in lung cancer. Study-wide context: Within tumor regions, the number of TCR transcripts tracked closely with a T cell module score obtained from matched bulk RNA-seq. Study-level results: Higher tumor mutation counts went along with higher counts of expanded intratumoral alpha and beta TCRs.

TCRdb reprocessed the 5' RACE reads with MiXCR, giving one entry per CDR3 protein. This table holds roughly 4,000 distinct CDR3 sequences, approximately 4.6% found once. V gene TRBV6-5 combines with J gene TRBJ2-1, with D maybe TRBD1 (5 bases). This specimen was lung tumor tissue, taken at surgery. The receptor comes from a female donor with early-stage non-small cell lung cancer. The CDR3 nucleotides read TGTGCCAGCAGTAAGTCCTCGGAGTCAGGGAATGAGCAGTTCTTC. Its protein is CASSKSSESGNEQFF.